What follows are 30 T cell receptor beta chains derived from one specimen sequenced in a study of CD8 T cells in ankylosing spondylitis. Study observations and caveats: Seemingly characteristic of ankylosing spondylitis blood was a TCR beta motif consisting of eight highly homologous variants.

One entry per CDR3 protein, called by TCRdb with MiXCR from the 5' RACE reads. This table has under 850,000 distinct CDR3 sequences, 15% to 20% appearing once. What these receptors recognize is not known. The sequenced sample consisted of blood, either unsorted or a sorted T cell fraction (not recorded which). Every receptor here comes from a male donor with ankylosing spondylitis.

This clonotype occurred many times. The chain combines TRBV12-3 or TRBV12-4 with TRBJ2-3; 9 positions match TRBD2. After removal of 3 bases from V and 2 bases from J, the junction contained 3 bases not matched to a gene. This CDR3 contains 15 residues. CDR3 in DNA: TGTGCCAGCAGTTTGTTAGCGGGAGTCACAGATACGCAGTATTTT. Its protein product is CASSLLAGVTDTQYF.

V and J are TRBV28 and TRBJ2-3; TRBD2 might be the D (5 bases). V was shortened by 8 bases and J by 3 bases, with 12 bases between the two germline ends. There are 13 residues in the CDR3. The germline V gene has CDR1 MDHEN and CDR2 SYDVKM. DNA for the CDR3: TGTGCCAGCGGGAGTCGGGTGACAGATACGCAGTATTTT. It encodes CASGSRVTDTQYF. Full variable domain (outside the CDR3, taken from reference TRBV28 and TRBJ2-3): DVKVTQSSRYLVKRTGEKVFLECVQDMDHENMFWYRQDPGLGLRLIYFSYDVKMKEKGDIPEGYSVSREKKERFSLILESASTNQTSMYLCASGSRVTDTQYFGPGTRLTVL.

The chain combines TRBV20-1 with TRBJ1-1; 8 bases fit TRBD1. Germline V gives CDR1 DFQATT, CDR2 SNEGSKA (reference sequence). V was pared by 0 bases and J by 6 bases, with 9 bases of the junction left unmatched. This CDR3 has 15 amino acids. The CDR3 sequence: CSARDRGRMYAEAFF. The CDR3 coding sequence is TGCAGTGCTAGAGACAGGGGGCGAATGTACGCTGAAGCTTTCTTT.

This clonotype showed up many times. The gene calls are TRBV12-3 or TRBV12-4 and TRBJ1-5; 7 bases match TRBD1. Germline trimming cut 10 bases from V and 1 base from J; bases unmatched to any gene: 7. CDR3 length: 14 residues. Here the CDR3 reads CATTGVGSNQPQHF. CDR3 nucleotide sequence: TGTGCCACCACAGGGGTCGGCAGCAATCAGCCCCAGCATTTT.

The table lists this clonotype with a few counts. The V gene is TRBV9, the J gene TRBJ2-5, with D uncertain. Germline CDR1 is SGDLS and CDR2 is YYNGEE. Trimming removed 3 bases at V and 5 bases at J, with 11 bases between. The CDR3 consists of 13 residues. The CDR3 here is CASSAPPSETQYF. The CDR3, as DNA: TGTGCCAGCAGCGCGCCCCCTTCGGAGACCCAGTACTTC.

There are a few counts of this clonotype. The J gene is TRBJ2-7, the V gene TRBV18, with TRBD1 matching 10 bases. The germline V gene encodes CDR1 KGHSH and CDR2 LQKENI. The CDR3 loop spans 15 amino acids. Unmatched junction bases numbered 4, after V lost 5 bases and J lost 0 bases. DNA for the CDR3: TGTGCCAGCTCAGACGGGACAGGGGTCTCCTACGAGCAGTACTTC. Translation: CASSDGTGVSYEQYF.

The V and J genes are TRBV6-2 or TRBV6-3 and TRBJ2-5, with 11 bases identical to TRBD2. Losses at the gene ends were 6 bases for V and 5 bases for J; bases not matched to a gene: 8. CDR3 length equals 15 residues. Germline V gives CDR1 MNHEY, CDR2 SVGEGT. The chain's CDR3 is CASSPLAGGSETQYF. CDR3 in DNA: TGTGCCAGCAGCCCTTTAGCGGGAGGGTCGGAGACCCAGTACTTC.

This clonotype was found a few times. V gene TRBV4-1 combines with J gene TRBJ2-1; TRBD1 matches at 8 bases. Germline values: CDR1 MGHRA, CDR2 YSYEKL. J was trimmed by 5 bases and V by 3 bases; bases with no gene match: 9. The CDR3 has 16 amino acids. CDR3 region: CASSHLDRGRNNEQFF. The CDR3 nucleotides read TGCGCCAGCAGCCACCTAGACAGGGGCCGAAACAATGAGCAGTTCTTC.

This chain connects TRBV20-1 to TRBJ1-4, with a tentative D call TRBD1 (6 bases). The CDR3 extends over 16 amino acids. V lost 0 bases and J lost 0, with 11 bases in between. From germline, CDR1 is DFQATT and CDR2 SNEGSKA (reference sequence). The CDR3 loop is CSARDGGSATNEKLFF. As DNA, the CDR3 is TGCAGTGCTAGAGATGGGGGCAGTGCAACTAATGAAAAACTGTTTTTT.

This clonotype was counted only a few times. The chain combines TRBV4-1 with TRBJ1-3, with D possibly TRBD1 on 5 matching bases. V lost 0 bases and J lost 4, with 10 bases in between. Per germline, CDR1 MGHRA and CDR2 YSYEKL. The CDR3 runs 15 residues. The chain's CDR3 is CASSQDGREGNTIYF. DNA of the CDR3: TGCGCCAGCAGCCAAGATGGCAGGGAAGGAAACACCATATATTTT.

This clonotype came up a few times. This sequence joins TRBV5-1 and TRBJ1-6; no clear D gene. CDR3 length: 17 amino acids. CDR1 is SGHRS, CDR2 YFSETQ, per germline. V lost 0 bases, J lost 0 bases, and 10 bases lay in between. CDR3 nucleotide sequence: TGCGCCAGCAGCTTGGAGGCAGTTGGCTCCTATAATTCACCCCTCCACTTT. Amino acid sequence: CASSLEAVGSYNSPLHF.

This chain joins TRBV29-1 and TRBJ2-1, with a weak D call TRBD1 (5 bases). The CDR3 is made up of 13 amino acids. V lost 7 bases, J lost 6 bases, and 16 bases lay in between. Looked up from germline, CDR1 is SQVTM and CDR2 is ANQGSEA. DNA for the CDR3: TGCAGCGACCTCGGGCTTGGGGCCAATGAGCAGTTCTTC. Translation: CSDLGLGANEQFF.

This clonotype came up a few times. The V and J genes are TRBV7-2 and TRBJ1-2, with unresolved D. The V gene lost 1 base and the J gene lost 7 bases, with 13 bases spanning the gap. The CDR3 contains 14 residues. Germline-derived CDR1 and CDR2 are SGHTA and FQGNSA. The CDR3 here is CASSLVVPSRGYTF. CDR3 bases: TGTGCCAGCAGCTTAGTCGTTCCTTCACGTGGCTACACCTTC.

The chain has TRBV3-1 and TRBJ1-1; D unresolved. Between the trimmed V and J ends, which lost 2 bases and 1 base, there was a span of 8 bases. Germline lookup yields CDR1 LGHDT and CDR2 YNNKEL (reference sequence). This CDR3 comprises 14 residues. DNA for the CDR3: TGTGCCAGCAGCCAACCCGGGAGGAACACTGAAGCTTTCTTT. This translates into CASSQPGRNTEAFF. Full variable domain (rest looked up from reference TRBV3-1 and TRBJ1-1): DTAVSQTPKYLVTQMGNDKSIKCEQNLGHDTMYWYKQDSKKFLKIMFSYNNKELIINETVPNRFSPKSPDKAHLNLHINSLELGDSAVYFCASSQPGRNTEAFFGQGTRLTVV.

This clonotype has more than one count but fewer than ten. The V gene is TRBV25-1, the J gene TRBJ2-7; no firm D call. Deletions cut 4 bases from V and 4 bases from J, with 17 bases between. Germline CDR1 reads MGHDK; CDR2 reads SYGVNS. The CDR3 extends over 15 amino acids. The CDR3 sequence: CASSGYRALRYEQYF. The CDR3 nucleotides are TGTGCCAGCAGTGGGTACCGGGCCCTAAGGTACGAGCAGTACTTC.

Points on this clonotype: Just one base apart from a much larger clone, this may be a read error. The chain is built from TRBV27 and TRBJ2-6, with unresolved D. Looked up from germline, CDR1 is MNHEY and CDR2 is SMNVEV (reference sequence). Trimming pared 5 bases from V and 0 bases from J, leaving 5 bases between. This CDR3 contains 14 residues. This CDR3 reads CASSQNSGANVLTF. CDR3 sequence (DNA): TGTGCCAGCAGTCAAAACTCTGGGGCCAACGTCCTGACTTTC.

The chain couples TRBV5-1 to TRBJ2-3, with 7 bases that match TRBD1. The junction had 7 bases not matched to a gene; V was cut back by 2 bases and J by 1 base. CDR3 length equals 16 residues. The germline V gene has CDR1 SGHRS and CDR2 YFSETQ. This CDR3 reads CASSFGTAARTDTQYF. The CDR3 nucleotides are TGCGCCAGCAGCTTCGGGACAGCCGCCCGCACAGATACGCAGTATTTT. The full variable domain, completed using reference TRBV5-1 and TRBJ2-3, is KAGVTQTPRYLIKTRGQQVTLSCSPISGHRSVSWYQQTPGQGLQFLFEYFSETQRNKGNFPGRFSGRQFSNSRSEMNVSTLELGDSALYLCASSFGTAARTDTQYFGPGTRLTVL.

The CDR3 DNA reads as TGTGCCAGCAGTCGTTCCGGGACAGGGATAATCTCGAGCTCCTACGAGCAGTACTTC. Protein product: CASSRSGTGIISSSYEQYF. The V gene is TRBV6-1, the J gene TRBJ2-7, with 9 bases identical to TRBD1. Germline values: CDR1 MNHNS, CDR2 SASEGT. The CDR3 is 19 amino acids. V shed 5 bases, J shed 0 bases, and the junction held 17 bases outside the gene matches.

The CDR3 DNA reads as TGCAGTGCTAGAGATTGGGGCGGACAGGGCCAAGAGACCCAGTACTTC. Amino acid sequence: CSARDWGGQGQETQYF. This chain uses TRBV20-1 with TRBJ2-5, with TRBD1 matching over 8 bases. The CDR3 length is 16 residues. After removal of 0 bases from V and 1 base from J, the junction contained 7 bases not matched to a gene. Germline CDR1 reads DFQATT; CDR2 reads SNEGSKA (reference sequence).

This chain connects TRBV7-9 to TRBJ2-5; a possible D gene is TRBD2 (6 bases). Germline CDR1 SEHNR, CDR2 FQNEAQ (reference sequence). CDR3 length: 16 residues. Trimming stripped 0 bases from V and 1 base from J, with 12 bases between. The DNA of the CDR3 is TGTGCCAGCAGCTTAGCGGTCGGGAGAACCCAAGAGACCCAGTACTTC. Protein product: CASSLAVGRTQETQYF.

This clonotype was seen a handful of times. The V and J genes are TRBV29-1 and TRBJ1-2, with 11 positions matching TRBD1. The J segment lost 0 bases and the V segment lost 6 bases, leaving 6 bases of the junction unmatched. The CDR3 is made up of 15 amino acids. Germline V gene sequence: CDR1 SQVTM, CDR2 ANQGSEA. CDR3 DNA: TGCAGCGTCTCACGGGGACAGGGGGCTAACTATGGCTACACCTTC. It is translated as CSVSRGQGANYGYTF.

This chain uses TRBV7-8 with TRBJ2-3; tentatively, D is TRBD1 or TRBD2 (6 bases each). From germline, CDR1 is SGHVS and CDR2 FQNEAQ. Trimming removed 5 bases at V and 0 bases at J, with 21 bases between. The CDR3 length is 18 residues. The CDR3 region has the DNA TGTGCCAGCAGCCCTTTGGGGGGCCGACCGATTAGCACAGATACGCAGTATTTT. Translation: CASSPLGGRPISTDTQYF.

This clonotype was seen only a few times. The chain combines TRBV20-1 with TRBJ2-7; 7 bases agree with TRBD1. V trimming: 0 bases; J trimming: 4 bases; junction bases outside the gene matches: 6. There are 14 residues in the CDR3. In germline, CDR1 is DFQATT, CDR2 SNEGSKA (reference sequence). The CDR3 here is CSARDRQGVYEQYF. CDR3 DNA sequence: TGCAGTGCTAGAGATCGACAGGGAGTTTACGAGCAGTACTTC.

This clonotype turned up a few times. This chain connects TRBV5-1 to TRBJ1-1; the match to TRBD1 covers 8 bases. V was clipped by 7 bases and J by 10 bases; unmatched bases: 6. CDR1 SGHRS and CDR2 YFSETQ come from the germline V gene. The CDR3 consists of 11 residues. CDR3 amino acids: CASSDRGGAFF. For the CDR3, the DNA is TGCGCCAGCTCTGACAGGGGAGGAGCTTTCTTT. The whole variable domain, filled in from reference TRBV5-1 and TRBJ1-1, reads KAGVTQTPRYLIKTRGQQVTLSCSPISGHRSVSWYQQTPGQGLQFLFEYFSETQRNKGNFPGRFSGRQFSNSRSEMNVSTLELGDSALYLCASSDRGGAFFGQGTRLTVV.

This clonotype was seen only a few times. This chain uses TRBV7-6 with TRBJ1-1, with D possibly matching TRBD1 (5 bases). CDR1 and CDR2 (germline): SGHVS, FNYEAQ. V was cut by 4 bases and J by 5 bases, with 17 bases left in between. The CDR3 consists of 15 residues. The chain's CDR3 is CASSWGVGEVTEAFF. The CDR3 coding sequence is TGTGCCAGCAGCTGGGGGGTGGGAGAGGTGACTGAAGCTTTCTTT.

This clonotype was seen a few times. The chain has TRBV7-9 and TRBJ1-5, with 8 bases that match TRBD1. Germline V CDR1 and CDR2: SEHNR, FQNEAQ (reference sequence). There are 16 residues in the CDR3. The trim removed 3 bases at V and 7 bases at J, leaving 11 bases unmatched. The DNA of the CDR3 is TGTGCCAGCAGCTTCGCAGGACAGGGAGAAGAACAGCCCCAGCATTTT. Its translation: CASSFAGQGEEQPQHF. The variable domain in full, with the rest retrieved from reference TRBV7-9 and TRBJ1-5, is DTGVSQNPRHKITKRGQNVTFRCDPISEHNRLYWYRQTLGQGPEFLTYFQNEAQLEKSRLLSDRFSAERPKGSFSTLEIQRTEQGDSAMYLCASSFAGQGEEQPQHFGDGTRLSIL.

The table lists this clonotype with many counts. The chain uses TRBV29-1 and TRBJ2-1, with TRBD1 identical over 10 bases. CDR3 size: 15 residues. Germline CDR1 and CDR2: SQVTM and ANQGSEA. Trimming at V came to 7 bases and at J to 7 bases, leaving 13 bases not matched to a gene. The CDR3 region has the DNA TGCAGCGCCGCCTCCTCGACAGGGGGCAAAAATGAGCAGTTCTTC. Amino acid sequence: CSAASSTGGKNEQFF.

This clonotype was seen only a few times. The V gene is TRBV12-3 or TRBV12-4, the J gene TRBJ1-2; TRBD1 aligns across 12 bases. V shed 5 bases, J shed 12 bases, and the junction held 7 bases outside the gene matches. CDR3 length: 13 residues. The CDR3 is CASSHKGQGAHTF. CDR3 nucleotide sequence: TGTGCCAGCAGTCACAAGGGACAGGGGGCCCACACCTTC.

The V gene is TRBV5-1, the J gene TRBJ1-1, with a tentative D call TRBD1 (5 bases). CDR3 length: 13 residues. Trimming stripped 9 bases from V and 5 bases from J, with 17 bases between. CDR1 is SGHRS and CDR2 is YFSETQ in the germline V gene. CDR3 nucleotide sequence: TGCGCCACTTCCCCGGGGGGTTCTACTGAAGCTTTCTTT. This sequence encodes CATSPGGSTEAFF. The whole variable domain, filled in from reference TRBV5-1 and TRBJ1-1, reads KAGVTQTPRYLIKTRGQQVTLSCSPISGHRSVSWYQQTPGQGLQFLFEYFSETQRNKGNFPGRFSGRQFSNSRSEMNVSTLELGDSALYLCATSPGGSTEAFFGQGTRLTVV.

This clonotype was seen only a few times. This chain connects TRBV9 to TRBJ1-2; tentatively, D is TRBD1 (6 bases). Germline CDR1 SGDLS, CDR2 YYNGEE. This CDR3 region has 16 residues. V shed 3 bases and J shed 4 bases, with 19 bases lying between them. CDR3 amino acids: CASSGMWGGAPYGYTF. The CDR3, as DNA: TGTGCCAGCAGCGGCATGTGGGGGGGCGCGCCCTATGGCTACACCTTC.